This entry lists 12 T cell receptor beta chains sequenced from one sample in a study of beta chain features in type 1 diabetes. The study reverse transcribed the entire isolated RNA, so it sequenced expressed TCRB transcripts. The table came from immunoSEQ multiplex PCR; TCRdb's copy has only in-frame clones and leaves some out. Seen here are fewer than 650,000 clones, roughly a sixth observed once, and the top ten hold around 0.095%. The sample comprised naive CD4+ T cells from blood. The source is a man aged 18 to 30 in good health.

With regard to this clone: The junction shows a germline mismatch at one end, possibly a read error. The sample has other DNA sequences that encode this CDR3 too. The chain carries TRBV12-5 and TRBJ2-1; 8 positions agree with TRBD1. The V gene's germline CDR1 is LGHNT and CDR2 FRNRAP. The length of the CDR3 is 16 residues. The CDR3 DNA reads as TGTGCTAGTGGGTTGGCCGGGACAGGAGCCCACAATGAGCAGTTCTTC. Its translation is CASGLAGTGAHNEQFF.

This clone has only a few counts. The gene calls are TRBV28 and TRBJ1-1; 7 bases line up with TRBD1. CDR3 length: 15 residues. Per the germline V gene, CDR1 is MDHEN and CDR2 is SYDVKM. V lost 5 bases to trimming and J lost 1 base; unmatched junction nucleotides: 7. This CDR3 is CASSATGRGNTEAFF. The DNA for the CDR3 is TGTGCCAGCAGTGCGACAGGGAGGGGGAACACTGAAGCTTTCTTT.

This chain uses TRBV9 with TRBJ2-3; TRBD2 matches at 9 bases. The CDR3 consists of 15 residues. V lost 0 bases, J lost 7 bases, and 6 bases stayed unmatched. Germline assignment: CDR1 SGDLS and CDR2 YYNGEE. The chain's CDR3 is CASSVVASGVHTQYF. As DNA, the CDR3 is TGTGCCAGCAGCGTAGTGGCTAGCGGGGTACATACGCAGTATTTT.

This chain uses TRBV2 with TRBJ2-4, with 7 bases that match TRBD1. Germline lookup yields CDR1 SNHLY and CDR2 FYNNEI. The CDR3 is 17 residues long. V lost 6 bases, J lost 4 bases, and 15 bases stayed unmatched. The CDR3 protein is CASSEYLTGLSKNIQYF. For the CDR3, the DNA is TGTGCCAGCAGCGAATACCTGACAGGGTTGTCTAAAAACATTCAGTACTTC.

As for this clone: The sample carries other DNA sequences with the same CDR3. V usage is TRBV29-1 and J usage is TRBJ2-2; TRBD1 matches 11 bases. CDR3 size: 14 residues. Germline-derived CDR1 and CDR2 are SQVTM and ANQGSEA. V was clipped by 6 bases and J by 2 bases; unmatched bases: 2. The CDR3: CSVGQGANTGELFF. DNA for the CDR3: TGCAGCGTCGGACAGGGGGCTAACACCGGGGAGCTGTTTTTT.

Points on this clone: The same CDR3 can be traced to other DNA sequences in this sample. The chain uses TRBV18 and TRBJ1-1; TRBD1 matches 7 bases. Looked up from germline, CDR1 is KGHSH and CDR2 is LQKENI. The CDR3 is 14 residues long. V shed 4 bases, J shed 0 bases, and the junction held 2 bases outside the gene matches. The chain's CDR3 is CASSLGQLNTEAFF. CDR3 DNA sequence: TGTGCCAGCTCACTGGGACAGCTGAACACTGAAGCTTTCTTT.

This sequence joins TRBV9 and TRBJ1-1; TRBD1 matches 12 bases. The CDR3 has 15 residues. Unmatched junction bases numbered 4, after V lost 2 bases and J lost 5 bases. From germline, CDR1 is SGDLS and CDR2 YYNGEE. This CDR3 is CASSVRGQGATEAFF. For the CDR3, the DNA is TGTGCCAGCAGCGTGAGGGGACAGGGGGCGACTGAAGCTTTCTTT.

Ten or more counts support this clone. This sequence joins TRBV7-9 and TRBJ1-4; the D is unclear. The CDR3 spans 14 residues. Germline lookup yields CDR1 SEHNR and CDR2 FQNEAQ (reference sequence). V was shortened by 3 bases and J by 6 bases, with 11 bases between the two germline ends. CDR3: CASSLGVVHEKLFF. The CDR3 DNA reads as TGTGCCAGCAGCTTGGGCGTAGTCCATGAAAAACTGTTTTTT.

This clone was observed a handful of times. The rearrangement links TRBV2 to TRBJ2-5; tentatively, D is TRBD2 (6 bases). The CDR3 consists of 16 residues. Trimming took 5 bases from V and 1 from J, leaving 17 bases between them. Germline lookup yields CDR1 SNHLY and CDR2 FYNNEI. The CDR3 coding sequence is TGTGCCAGCAGTCCGCCTCCCTTAGCGGCCCAAGAGACCCAGTACTTC. It codes for CASSPPPLAAQETQYF.

This chain joins TRBV5-1 and TRBJ1-2, with TRBD1 identical over 10 bases. The CDR3 is 13 residues long. Per germline, CDR1 SGHRS and CDR2 YFSETQ. Germline trimming cut 4 bases from V and 6 bases from J; bases unmatched to any gene: 3. CDR3 coding DNA: TGCGCCAGCAGCATCGGGACAGGGGATGGCTACACCTTC. Amino acids: CASSIGTGDGYTF.

The genes are TRBV21-1 and TRBJ1-2; the table calls TRBD1, which could not be checked here. TRBV21-1 represents a pseudogene. The CDR3 totals 16 residues. The CDR3 protein is CASSKGPSGALYGYTF. The CDR3 DNA reads TGTGCCAGCAGCAAAGGCCCCTCAGGGGCCCTCTATGGCTACACCTTC.

This clone was seen at least ten times. The chain couples TRBV21-1 to TRBJ2-3. TRBV21-1 is listed as a pseudogene. The CDR3 is 12 amino acids. The DNA for the CDR3 is TGTGCCACCTGGGGGAGCACAGATACGCAGTATTTT. It encodes CATWGSTDTQYF.